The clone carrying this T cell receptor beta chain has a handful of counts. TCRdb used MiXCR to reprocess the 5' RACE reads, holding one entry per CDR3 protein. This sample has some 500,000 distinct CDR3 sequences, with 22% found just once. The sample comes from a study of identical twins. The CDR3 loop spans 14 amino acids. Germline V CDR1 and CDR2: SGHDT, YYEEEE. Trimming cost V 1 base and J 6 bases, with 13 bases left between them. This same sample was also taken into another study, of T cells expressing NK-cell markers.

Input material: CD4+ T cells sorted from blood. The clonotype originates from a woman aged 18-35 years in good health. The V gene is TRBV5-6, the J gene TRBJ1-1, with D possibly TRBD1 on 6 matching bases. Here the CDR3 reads CASSLSPGGPEAFF. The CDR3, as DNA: TGTGCCAGCAGCTTGTCCCCCGGGGGGCCTGAAGCTTTCTTT.